The T cell receptor beta chain described here comes from a study of OX40 agonist ivuxolimab in advanced cancers. Study summary: Head and neck, renal cell, melanoma or hepatocellular carcinoma were the cancers that dose-escalation patients had.

In this sample, this clone turned up once. Antigen: not known. Study-wide results and caveats: Low normalized T-cell clonal expansion was additionally recorded for some nonresponders.

The method was immunoSEQ multiplex PCR; TCRdb's version includes in-frame clones alone and lacks a portion of them. The sample consists of some 60,000 clones, 86% of them appearing once. Germline V gives CDR1 SGHNT, CDR2 YYREEE (reference sequence). The CDR3 totals 13 residues. Deletions cut 8 bases from V and 0 bases from J, with 10 bases between. It was autoimmune disease history or systemic immunosuppression that excluded patients. This clonotype originated in an adult with an advanced solid tumor such as melanoma, head and neck, liver or kidney cancer. The input for sequencing was CD4+ or CD8+ T cells sorted from blood, taken in a trial of the OX40 agonist ivuxolimab. The chain has TRBV5-4 and TRBJ2-3, with no clear D. This CDR3 is CASTTASTDTQYF. CDR3 DNA sequence: TGTGCCAGTACGACGGCTAGCACAGATACGCAGTATTTT.